This T cell receptor (beta chain) originates from a study of T cell changes during pregnancy in multiple sclerosis. The CDR3 loop spans 15 amino acids. Germline values: CDR1 LNHDA, CDR2 SQIVND (reference sequence). Between the trimmed V and J ends, which lost 6 bases and 4 bases, there was a span of 18 bases. Sequenced by immunoSEQ multiplex PCR; TCRdb stores in-frame clones only, minus some. The sample has about 100,000 clones, 80% to 95% seen once; the top ten hold under 3%. The J gene is TRBJ1-2, the V gene TRBV19; a weak D match, TRBD1 (6 bases). This material consisted of peripheral blood, taken in the first trimester of pregnancy. The TCR was taken from a female donor with multiple sclerosis, enrolled in a pregnancy study. The CDR3 DNA reads as TGTGCCAGTAGCCTCTTACAGGGTCTTGGCTATGGCTACACCTTC. It codes for CASSLLQGLGYGYTF.